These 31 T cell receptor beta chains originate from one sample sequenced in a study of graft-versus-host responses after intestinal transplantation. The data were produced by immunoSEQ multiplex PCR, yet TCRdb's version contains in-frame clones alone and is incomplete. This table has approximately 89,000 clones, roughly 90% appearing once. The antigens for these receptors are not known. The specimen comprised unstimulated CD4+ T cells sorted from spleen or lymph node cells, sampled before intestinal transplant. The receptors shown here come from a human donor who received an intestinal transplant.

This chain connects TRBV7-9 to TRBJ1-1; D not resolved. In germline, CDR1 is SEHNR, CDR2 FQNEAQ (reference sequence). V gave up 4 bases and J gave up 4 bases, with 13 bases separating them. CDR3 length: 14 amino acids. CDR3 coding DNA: TGTGCCAGCAGCTCGACGACGGAGGCCACTGAAGCTTTCTTT. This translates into CASSSTTEATEAFF. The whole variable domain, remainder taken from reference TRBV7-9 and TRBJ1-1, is DTGVSQNPRHKITKRGQNVTFRCDPISEHNRLYWYRQTLGQGPEFLTYFQNEAQLEKSRLLSDRFSAERPKGSFSTLEIQRTEQGDSAMYLCASSSTTEATEAFFGQGTRLTVV.

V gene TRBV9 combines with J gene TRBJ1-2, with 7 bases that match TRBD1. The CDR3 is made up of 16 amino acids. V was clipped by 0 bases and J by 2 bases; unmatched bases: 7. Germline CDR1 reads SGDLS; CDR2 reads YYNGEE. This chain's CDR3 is CASSVVVTGINYGYTF. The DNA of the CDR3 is TGTGCCAGCAGCGTAGTGGTGACAGGGATAAACTATGGCTACACCTTC.

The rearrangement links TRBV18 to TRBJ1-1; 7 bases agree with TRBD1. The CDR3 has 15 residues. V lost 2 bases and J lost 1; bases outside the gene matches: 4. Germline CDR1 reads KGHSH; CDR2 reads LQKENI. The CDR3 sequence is CASSPMGQKNTEAFF. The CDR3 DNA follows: TGTGCCAGCTCACCAATGGGACAGAAGAACACTGAAGCTTTCTTT.

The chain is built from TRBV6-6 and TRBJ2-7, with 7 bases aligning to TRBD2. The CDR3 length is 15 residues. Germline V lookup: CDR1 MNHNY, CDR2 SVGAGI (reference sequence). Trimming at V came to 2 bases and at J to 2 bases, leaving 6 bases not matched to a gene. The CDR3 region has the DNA TGTGCCAGCAGTTACCGGCTAGCGGTTACCTACGAGCAGTACTTC. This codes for CASSYRLAVTYEQYF.

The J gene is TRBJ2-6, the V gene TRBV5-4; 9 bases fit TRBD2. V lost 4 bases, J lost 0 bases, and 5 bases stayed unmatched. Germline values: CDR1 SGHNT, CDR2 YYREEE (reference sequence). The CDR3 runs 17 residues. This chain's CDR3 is CASSTGLAYSGANVLTF. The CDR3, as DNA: TGTGCCAGCAGCACTGGACTAGCGTACTCTGGGGCCAACGTCCTGACTTTC.

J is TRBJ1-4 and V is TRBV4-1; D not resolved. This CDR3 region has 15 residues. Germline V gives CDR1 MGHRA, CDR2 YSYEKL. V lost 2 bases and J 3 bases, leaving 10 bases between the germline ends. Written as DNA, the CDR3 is TGCGCCAGCAGCCAAACGGGGTCTGCTAATGAAAAACTGTTTTTT. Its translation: CASSQTGSANEKLFF.

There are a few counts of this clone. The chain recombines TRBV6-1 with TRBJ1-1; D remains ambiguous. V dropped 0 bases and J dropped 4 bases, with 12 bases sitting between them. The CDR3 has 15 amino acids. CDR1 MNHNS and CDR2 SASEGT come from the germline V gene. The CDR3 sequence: CASSEAPGGRTEAFF. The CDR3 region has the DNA TGTGCCAGCAGTGAAGCGCCGGGAGGTCGCACTGAAGCTTTCTTT.

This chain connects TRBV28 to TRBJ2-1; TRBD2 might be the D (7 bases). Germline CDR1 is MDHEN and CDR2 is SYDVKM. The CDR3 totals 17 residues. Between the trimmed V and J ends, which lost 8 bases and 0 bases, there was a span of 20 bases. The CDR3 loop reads CASSLGGGRSSYNEQFF. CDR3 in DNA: TGTGCCAGCTCATTAGGGGGGGGCCGAAGCTCCTACAATGAGCAGTTCTTC.

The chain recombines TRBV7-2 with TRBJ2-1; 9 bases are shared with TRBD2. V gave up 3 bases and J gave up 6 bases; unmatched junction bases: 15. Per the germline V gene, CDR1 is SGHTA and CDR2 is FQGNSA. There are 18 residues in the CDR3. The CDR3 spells CASSFWGERGVRLNEQFF. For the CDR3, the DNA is TGTGCCAGCAGCTTTTGGGGAGAGCGGGGGGTCCGGCTCAATGAGCAGTTCTTC.

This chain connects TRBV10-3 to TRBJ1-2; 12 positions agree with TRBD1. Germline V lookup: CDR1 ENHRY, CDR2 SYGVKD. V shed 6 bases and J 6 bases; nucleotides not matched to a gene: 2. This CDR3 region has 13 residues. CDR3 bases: TGTGCCATCAGGGGACAGGGGGCAGATGGCTACACCTTC. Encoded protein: CAIRGQGADGYTF.

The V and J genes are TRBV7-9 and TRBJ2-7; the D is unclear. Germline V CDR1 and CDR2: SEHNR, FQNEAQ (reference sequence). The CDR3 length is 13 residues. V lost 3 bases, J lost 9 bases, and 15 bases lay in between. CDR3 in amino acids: CASSFYTGVRQYF. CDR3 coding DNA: TGTGCCAGCAGCTTTTATACTGGTGTACGGCAGTACTTC.

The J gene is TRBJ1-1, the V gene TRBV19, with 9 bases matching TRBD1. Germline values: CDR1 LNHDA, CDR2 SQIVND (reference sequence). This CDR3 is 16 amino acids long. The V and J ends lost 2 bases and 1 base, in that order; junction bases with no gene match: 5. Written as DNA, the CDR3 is TGTGCCAGTAGTATAAGGCCGGGACAGGGGAACACTGAAGCTTTCTTT. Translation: CASSIRPGQGNTEAFF.

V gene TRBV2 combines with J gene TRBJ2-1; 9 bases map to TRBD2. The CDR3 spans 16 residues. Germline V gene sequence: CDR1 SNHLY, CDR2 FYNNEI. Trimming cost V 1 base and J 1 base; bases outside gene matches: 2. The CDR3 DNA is TGTGCCAGCAGTGAAGGGGGACTAGCATCCTACAATGAGCAGTTCTTC. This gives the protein CASSEGGLASYNEQFF.

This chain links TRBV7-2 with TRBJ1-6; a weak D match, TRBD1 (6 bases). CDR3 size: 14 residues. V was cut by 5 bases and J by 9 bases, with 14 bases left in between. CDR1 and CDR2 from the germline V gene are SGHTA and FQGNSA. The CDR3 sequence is CASSPNRVSSPLHF. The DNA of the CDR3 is TGTGCCAGCAGCCCCAACAGGGTTAGTTCACCCCTCCACTTT.

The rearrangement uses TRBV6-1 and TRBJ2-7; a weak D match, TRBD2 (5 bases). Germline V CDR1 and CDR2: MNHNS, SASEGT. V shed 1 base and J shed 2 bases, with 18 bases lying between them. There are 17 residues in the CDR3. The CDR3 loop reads CASSEVLRYWETYEQYF. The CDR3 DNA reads TGTGCCAGCAGTGAAGTTTTGAGGTATTGGGAGACCTACGAGCAGTACTTC.

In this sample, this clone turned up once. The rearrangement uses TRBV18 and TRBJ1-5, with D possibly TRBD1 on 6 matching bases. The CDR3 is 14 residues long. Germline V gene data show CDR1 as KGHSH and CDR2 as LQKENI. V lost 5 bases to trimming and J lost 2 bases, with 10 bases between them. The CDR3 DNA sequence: TGTGCCAGCTCATCCCGACAGGGCAATCAGCCCCAGCATTTT. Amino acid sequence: CASSSRQGNQPQHF. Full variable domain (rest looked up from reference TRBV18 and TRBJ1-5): NAGVMQNPRHLVRRRGQEARLRCSPMKGHSHVYWYRQLPEEGLKFMVYLQKENIIDESGMPKERFSAEFPKEGPSILRIQQVVRGDSAAYFCASSSRQGNQPQHFGDGTRLSIL.

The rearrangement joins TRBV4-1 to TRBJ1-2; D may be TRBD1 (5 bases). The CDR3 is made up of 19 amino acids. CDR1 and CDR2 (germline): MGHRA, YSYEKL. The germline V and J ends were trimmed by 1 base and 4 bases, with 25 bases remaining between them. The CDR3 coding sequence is TGCGCCAGCAGCCAAGTCCGCGGTAGCGGGCAGGGTGGTCGCTATGGCTACACCTTC. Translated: CASSQVRGSGQGGRYGYTF.

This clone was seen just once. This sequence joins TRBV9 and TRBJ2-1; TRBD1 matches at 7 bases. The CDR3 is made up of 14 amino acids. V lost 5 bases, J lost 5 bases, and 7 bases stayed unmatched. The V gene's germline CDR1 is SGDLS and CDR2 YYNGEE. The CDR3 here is CASRAGTANNEQFF. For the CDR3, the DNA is TGTGCCAGCAGAGCCGGGACAGCGAACAATGAGCAGTTCTTC.

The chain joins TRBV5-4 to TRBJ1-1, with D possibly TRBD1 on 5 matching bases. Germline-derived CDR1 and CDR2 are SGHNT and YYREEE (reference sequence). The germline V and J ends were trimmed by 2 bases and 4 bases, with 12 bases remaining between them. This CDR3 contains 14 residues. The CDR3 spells CASSFQGLGTEAFF. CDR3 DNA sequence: TGTGCCAGCAGCTTTCAGGGATTAGGCACTGAAGCTTTCTTT.

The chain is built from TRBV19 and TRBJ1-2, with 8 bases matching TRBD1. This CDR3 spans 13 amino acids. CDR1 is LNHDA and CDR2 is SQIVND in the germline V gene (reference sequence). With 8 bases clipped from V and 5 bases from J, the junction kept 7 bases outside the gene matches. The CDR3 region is CASLCRGLYGYTF. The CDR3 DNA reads TGTGCCAGTTTATGCAGGGGGCTATATGGCTACACCTTC. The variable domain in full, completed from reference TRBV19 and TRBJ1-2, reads DGGITQSPKYLFRKEGQNVTLSCEQNLNHDAMYWYRQDPGQGLRLIYYSQIVNDFQKGDIAEGYSVSREKKESFPLTVTSAQKNPTAFYLCASLCRGLYGYTFGSGTRLTVV.

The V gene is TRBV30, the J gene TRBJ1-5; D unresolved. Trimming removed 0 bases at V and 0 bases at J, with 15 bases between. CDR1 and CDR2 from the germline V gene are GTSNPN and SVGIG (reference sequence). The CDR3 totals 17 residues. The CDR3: CAWSVSGSPHSNQPQHF. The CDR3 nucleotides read TGTGCCTGGAGTGTTTCGGGGAGCCCCCATAGCAATCAGCCCCAGCATTTT.

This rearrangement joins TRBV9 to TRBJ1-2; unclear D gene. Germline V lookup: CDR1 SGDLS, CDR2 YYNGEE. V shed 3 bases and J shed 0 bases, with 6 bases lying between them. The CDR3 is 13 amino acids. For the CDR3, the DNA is TGTGCCAGCAGCGCCGCTACTAACTATGGCTACACCTTC. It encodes CASSAATNYGYTF.

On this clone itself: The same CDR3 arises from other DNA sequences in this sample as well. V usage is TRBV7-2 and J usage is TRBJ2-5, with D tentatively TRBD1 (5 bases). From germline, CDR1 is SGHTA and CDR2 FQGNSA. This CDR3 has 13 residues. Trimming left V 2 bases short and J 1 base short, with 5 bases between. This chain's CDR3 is CASSLQGQETQYF. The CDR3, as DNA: TGTGCCAGCAGCTTACAGGGCCAAGAGACCCAGTACTTC.

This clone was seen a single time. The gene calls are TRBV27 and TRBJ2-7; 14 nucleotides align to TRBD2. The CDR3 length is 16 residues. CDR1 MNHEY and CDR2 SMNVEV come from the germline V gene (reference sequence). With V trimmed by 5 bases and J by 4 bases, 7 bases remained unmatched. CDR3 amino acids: CASSTLTSGRGYEQYF. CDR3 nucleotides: TGTGCCAGCAGTACCTTGACTAGCGGGAGGGGTTACGAGCAGTACTTC.

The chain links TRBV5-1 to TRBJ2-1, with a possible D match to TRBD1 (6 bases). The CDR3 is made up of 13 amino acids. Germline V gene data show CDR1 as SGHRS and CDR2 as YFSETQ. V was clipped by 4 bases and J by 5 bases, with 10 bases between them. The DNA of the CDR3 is TGCGCCAGCAGCCCAGGACAGCACAATGAGCAGTTCTTC. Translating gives CASSPGQHNEQFF.

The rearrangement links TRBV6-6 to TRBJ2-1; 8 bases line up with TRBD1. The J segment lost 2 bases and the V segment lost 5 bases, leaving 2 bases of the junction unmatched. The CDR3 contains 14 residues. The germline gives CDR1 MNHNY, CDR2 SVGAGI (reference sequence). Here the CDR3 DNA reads TGTGCCAGCAGTGGACAGGGAACCTACAATGAGCAGTTCTTC. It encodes CASSGQGTYNEQFF.

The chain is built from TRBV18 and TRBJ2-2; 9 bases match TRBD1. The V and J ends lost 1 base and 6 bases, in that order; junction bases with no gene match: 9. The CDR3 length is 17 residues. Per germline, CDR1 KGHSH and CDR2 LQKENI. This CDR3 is CASSPLLRDRVSGELFF. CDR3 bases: TGTGCCAGCTCACCACTACTCCGGGACAGGGTATCCGGGGAGCTGTTTTTT.

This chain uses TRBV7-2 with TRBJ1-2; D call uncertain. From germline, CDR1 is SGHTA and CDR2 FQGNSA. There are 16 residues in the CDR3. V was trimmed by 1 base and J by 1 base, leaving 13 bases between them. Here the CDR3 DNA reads TGTGCCAGCAGCTTAGGCCACACCTCCTTTAACTATGGCTACACCTTC. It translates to CASSLGHTSFNYGYTF.

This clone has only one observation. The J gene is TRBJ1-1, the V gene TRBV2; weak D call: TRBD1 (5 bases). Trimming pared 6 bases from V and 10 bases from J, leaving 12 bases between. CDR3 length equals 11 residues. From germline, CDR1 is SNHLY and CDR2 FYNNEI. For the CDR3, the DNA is TGTGCCAGCAGCTCAAACAGGCGAGCTTTCTTT. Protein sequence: CASSSNRRAFF.

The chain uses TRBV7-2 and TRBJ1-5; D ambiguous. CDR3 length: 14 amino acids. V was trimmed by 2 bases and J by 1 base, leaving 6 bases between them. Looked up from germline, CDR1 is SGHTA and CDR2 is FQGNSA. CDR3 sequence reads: CASSLYSSNQPQHF. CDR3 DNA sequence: TGTGCCAGCAGCTTATACTCCAGCAATCAGCCCCAGCATTTT. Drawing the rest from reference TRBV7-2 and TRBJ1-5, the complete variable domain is GAGVSQSPSNKVTEKGKDVELRCDPISGHTALYWYRQSLGQGLEFLIYFQGNSAPDKSGLPSDRFSAERTGGSVSTLTIQRTQQEDSAVYLCASSLYSSNQPQHFGDGTRLSIL.

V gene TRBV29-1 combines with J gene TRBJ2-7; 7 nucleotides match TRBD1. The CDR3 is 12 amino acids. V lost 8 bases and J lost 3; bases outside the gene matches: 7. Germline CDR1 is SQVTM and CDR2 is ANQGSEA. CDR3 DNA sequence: TGCAGCATGATGACAGGGAGCTACGAGCAGTACTTC. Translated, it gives CSMMTGSYEQYF.